The present TCR beta chain was sequenced within a study of blood T cell repertoires in COVID-19. The wider study: COVID-19 samples, acute and convalescent, were from the United States, Italy and Spain. Nucleic acid was either cDNA or gDNA, and it came from T cells, B-cell-depleted T cells, or PBMCs.

This clone occurred many times. Study processing details: Researchers report that nucleated cell counts were estimated from reference gene primer amplification. Data came from immunoSEQ multiplex PCR; TCRdb stores just in-frame clones and leaves some out. That table is the source of V, J and clone size, and D and trimming were worked out from the DNA. Among about 220,000 clones, roughly 84% were seen once, and the ten largest hold approximately 2.4%. CDR3 length: 16 residues. Germline values: CDR1 MNHEY, CDR2 SMNVEV (reference sequence). Deletions cut 0 bases from V and 7 bases from J, with 13 bases between.

This rearrangement joins TRBV27 to TRBJ1-6, with D possibly matching TRBD1 (6 bases). The sequencing sample was made of peripheral blood. The origin of this receptor is a man between 40 and 49 years old who had recovered from COVID-19. The CDR3 sequence: CASSLSRGFYNSPLHF. CDR3 nucleotides: TGTGCCAGCAGTTTATCGAGGGGGTTTTACAATTCACCCCTCCACTTT.